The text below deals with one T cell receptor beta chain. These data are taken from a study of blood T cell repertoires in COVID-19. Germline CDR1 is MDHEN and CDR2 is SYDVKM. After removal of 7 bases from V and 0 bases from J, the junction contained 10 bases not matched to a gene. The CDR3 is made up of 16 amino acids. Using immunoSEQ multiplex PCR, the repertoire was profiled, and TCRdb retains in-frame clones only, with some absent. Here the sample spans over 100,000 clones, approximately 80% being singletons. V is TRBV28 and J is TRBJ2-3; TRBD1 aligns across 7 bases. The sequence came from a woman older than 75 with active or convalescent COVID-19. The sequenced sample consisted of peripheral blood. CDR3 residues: CASTTPGTASTDTQYF. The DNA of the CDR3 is TGTGCCAGCACCACCCCCGGGACAGCTAGCACAGATACGCAGTATTTT.